This T cell receptor beta chain was recorded in a study of regulatory T cells in long-lasting Graves disease (dated by TCRdb to about 2021). For the wider study: Antithyroid drugs had been taken for less than 3 months by newly diagnosed Graves' disease patients. Peripheral blood TCR sequencing and RNA sequencing compared persistent Graves' disease patients with newly diagnosed Graves' disease patients. The study took place in China and was registered as a clinical trial. A total of about 33 samples were covered by TCR sequencing, comprising approximately 13 persistent and about 20 newly diagnosed Graves' disease patients.

As for this clonotype: The target of this receptor is not known. There are no base qualities to consult, and no much larger clone falls within one base.

Study-wide conclusions, independent of this receptor: Sequencing and analysis were limited to the TCR beta chain. The authors noted that the small sample size was a limitation that may lower accuracy. Persistent patients shared more public clonotypes among themselves (around 3,000) than newly diagnosed patients did (approximately 870). Because the primary lesion, thyroid tissue, could not be accessed, the study looked at peripheral blood alone. Preferential use of TRBV28, TRBJ1-2 and TRBJ2-5 was observed in persistent disease, whereas TRBV20-1 and TRBJ2-1 were favored in newly diagnosed disease. Compared with newly diagnosed patients, patients with persistent Graves' disease had lower TCR Shannon entropy and fewer highly expanded clones, which suggests clonal expansion.

This sample's time point label indicates: newly diagnosed GD, antithyroid drugs for less than 3 months. For both TCR sequencing and RNA sequencing, RNA was extracted from PBMCs using TRIzol. Graves' disease was diagnosed according to American Thyroid Association guidelines. Patients for the study were recruited at an endocrinology department in Xi'an, China. Each patient gave about 9.1 milliliters of peripheral blood, collected in an EDTA anticoagulant tube. Ficoll Paque Plus density gradient separation was used to isolate PBMCs, and no additional T cell sorting was done. An Agilent 2100 Bioanalyzer and agarose gel were used to assess RNA quality, and a NanoDrop 2000 was used to measure RNA concentration. The CDR3 has 18 amino acids, counting the end cysteine and phenylalanine. This entry keeps only the CDR3 DNA: 54 bases, framed from base 1. For CDR1 and CDR2, the germline V gene lists SGHTA and FQGNSA. Clipping removes 7 bases from V and 0 bases from J, with 12 as the unmatched junction base count.

Receptors were amplified or captured by multiplex PCR. Sequencing was performed on an Illumina HiSeq 4000. iRepertoire HTBI primers and Arm-PCR amplification of CDR3 regions were used to construct TCR beta libraries. Gel purification was performed on PCR products prior to sequencing. The source study handled its data this way. Gene usage analysis of CDR3 amino acid clonotypes relied on the roughly 60 TRBV and more than twelve TRBJ segments identified across samples. COPE and FqMerger were used to merge the filtered high-quality paired reads into contigs. BLAST was used to align contigs to IMGT TRBV, TRBD and TRBJ reference genes, with CDR3 defined following IMGT. Clonotypes above 0.1% frequency were classified as highly expanded clones. Shannon entropy was used to measure repertoire diversity, and the Gini coefficient was used to measure V-J evenness. A clonotype found in more than one individual was treated as public. TCRdb reprocessing: public reads trimmed at Q25 with fastp, clones called with MiXCR, in-frame beta chains kept. Each CDR3 protein gets just one entry, which takes the most common genes and DNA from the rows behind it. It is TCRdb's table, rather than the study itself, that gives the V and J calls and clone size. The table for this sample lists a few hundred thousand distinct CDR3 sequences; about 11% of them were counted only once. The top ten clones comprise under 20% of the sample.

These data were also filed under a second study, of T cells in Graves' hyperthyroidism and ophthalmopathy. As that second study puts it: Stable Graves' hyperthyroidism was defined as no progression to ophthalmopathy during 18 months of follow-up. The hyperthyroidism patients were between 18 and 65 years old and newly diagnosed, with a disease duration of less than 2 months. The study excluded patients with uncontrolled infections, other autoimmune diseases, pregnancy or lactation. Diagnoses relied on clinical symptoms, serum thyroxine and TRAb, thyroid ultrasound and orbital computed tomography. The TCR CDR3 was subjected to a first round of RT-PCR using the HTBI primer set and the Qiagen OneStep RT-PCR kit. Most expanded thyroid clonotypes (frequency above 0.001) were also detected in blood, a finding suggesting that blood repertoires may reflect thyroid immune responses. Ophthalmopathy was separated from stable hyperthyroidism by a 13 V-J signature model, with around 90% sensitivity and 81% to 82% specificity obtained in cross-validation and 80%/75% obtained in testing. During validation, the model predicted progression to ophthalmopathy a median of about 6.5 months ahead of onset, with more than 60% sensitivity and 72% to 80% specificity. A discovery cohort of about a hundred patients, roughly 43 with Graves' ophthalmopathy and about 60 with stable Graves' hyperthyroidism, was used to find distinguishing TCR V-J signatures. Prospective prediction of ophthalmopathy was tested in an independent validation cohort consisting of 18 to 20 hyperthyroidism patients and more than 15 patients who later progressed to ophthalmopathy. The 100 or so discovery patients were randomly split 7:3 into training and test sets. In roughly six Graves' hyperthyroidism patients, the study also compared T-cell repertoires from thyroid tissue with T-cell repertoires from blood. After blood sampling, hyperthyroidism patients were treated with methimazole at a starting dose of 30 mg daily, and ophthalmopathy patients were treated with high-dose intravenous methylprednisolone. The libraries were constructed in a second round of multiplex PCR and then size-selected and purified. Paired-end sequencing of the libraries was performed with 100 bp reads on an Illumina HiSeq2000. SOAPnuke was used to process the raw data, removing reads that contained adapters or uncalled bases, had a mean Phred below 15, or lacked an exact match to the constant primer or identifier. High-quality paired reads were merged using COPE v1.2.5, and each unique nucleotide sequence was defined as a clonotype. MiTCR v1.1 was used to align clonotypes to the IMGT TRBV, TRBD and TRBJ reference segments. The analysis included only V-J combinations with a frequency above 0.0001, which together covered around 99% of the repertoires. The TCS score was defined as the ratio of F50 (clonal expansion) to E x V (chaos), calculated using BLOSUM62-based TCRdist between CDR3 peptides within each V-J. Welch's t-statistics and random forest reduced approximately 520 V-J features to 13, which were used in a naive Bayes classifier (R e1071). Sample size was not statistically predetermined, and investigators were not blinded to group allocation. TCR Vbeta CDR3 sequencing of 140 or so peripheral blood samples (more than 40 ophthalmopathy, roughly 72 hyperthyroidism and approximately 17 progressor patients) is reported in the paper.

The chain is encoded by TRBV7-2 joined to TRBJ1-3, with 10 middle bases fitting TRBD1. This receptor was taken from a young woman with Graves disease. Donor details come from another sample of the same person, matched by shared clones. The sample consisted of peripheral blood mononuclear cells (PBMCs), taken at new diagnosis, from a patient treated with antithyroid drugs. The CDR3 region has the sequence CASIPSGTGADSGNTIYF. The sequence in DNA is TGTGCCAGCATCCCCTCGGGGACAGGGGCCGACTCTGGAAACACCATATATTTT.